This TCR beta chain comes out of a study of T cell responses to AZD1222 COVID-19 vaccine. Germline V CDR1 and CDR2: SGDLS, YYNGEE. V was trimmed by 4 bases and J by 2 bases, leaving 16 bases between them. CDR3 size: 16 residues. Libraries were prepared by immunoSEQ multiplex PCR; TCRdb keeps only in-frame clonotypes and omits some of them. The repertoire includes over 150,000 clones, around 88% of them detected once, and 0.85% to 1.2% sits in the top ten. The chain joins TRBV9 to TRBJ1-3, with unresolved D. This sequence originates from an adult who received the AZD1222 COVID-19 vaccine. The sample consisted of peripheral blood, taken 28 days after the second AZD1222 dose. CDR3 in amino acids: CASSPNSKGTGNTIYF. In DNA form, the CDR3 reads TGTGCCAGCAGCCCAAACAGTAAGGGAACTGGAAACACCATATATTTT.